This T cell receptor beta chain was captured in a study of monozygotic twins with inflammatory bowel disease. Study results and limitations: Some repertoire variability may stem from patients' differing immunosuppressive treatments.

A remark on this clonotype: No antigen is known for it.

This CDR3 region has 13 residues. Germline CDR1 reads MNHEY; CDR2 reads SVGEGT. TCRdb re-called the 5' RACE reads, yielding one record per CDR3 amino acid sequence without DNA. The sample totals approximately 140,000 distinct CDR3 sequences; its top ten clones hold under 2.5%. J is TRBJ1-2 and V is TRBV6-2 or TRBV6-3; as DNA is missing, the TRBD1 call by TCRdb cannot be tested. The sequenced sample consisted of blood. The receptor's source is a human donor with ulcerative colitis or Crohn's disease, or a healthy co-twin of an affected twin (not recorded which). CDR3 amino acids: CASSSDRTYGYTF.